This T cell receptor (beta chain) comes out of a study of read filtering for tumor transcriptome and immune sequencing. There are many counts of this clonotype. Its specificity is unknown. The CDR3 runs to 14 residues. The V gene lost 1 base and the J gene lost 3 bases, with 9 bases spanning the gap. The germline CDR1 and CDR2 sequences are SGHVS and FNYEAQ. Findings and limits, study-wide: Correlation between methods rose after single-read clonotypes were removed.

This library used roughly 370 ng RNA and molecular barcoded adaptors spanning alpha/delta and beta/gamma chains. TCRdb re-called the reads through MiXCR, storing one row per CDR3 protein. The sample carries tens of thousands of distinct CDR3 sequences, under 25% recorded once. This clonotype originated in a donor aged 40 or over with multiple myeloma. Sequencing was carried out using a population of CD138-negative cells sorted from bone marrow. V and J are TRBV7-6 and TRBJ1-1; no firm D call. CDR3 region: CASSLDLGYTEAFF. CDR3 DNA sequence: TGTGCCAGCAGCTTAGATCTAGGGTACACTGAAGCTTTCTTT. Full variable domain (rest looked up from reference TRBV7-6 and TRBJ1-1): GAGVSQSPRYKVTKRGQDVALRCDPISGHVSLYWYRQALGQGPEFLTYFNYEAQQDKSGLPNDRFSAERPEGSISTLTIQRTEQRDSAMYRCASSLDLGYTEAFFGQGTRLTVV.